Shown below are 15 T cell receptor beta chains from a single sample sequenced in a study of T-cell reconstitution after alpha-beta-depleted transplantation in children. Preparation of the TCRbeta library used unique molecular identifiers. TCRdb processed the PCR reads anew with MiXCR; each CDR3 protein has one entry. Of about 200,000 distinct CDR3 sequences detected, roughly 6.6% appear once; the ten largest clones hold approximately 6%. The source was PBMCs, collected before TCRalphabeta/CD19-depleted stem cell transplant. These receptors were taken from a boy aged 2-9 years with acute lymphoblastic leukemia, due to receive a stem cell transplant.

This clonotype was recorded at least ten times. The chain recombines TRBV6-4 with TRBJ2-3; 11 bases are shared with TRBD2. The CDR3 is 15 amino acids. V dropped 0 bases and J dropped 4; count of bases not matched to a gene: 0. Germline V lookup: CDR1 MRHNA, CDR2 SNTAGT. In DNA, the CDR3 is TGTGCCAGCAGTGACTCTAGCGGGGGGGCAGATACGCAGTATTTT. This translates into CASSDSSGGADTQYF.

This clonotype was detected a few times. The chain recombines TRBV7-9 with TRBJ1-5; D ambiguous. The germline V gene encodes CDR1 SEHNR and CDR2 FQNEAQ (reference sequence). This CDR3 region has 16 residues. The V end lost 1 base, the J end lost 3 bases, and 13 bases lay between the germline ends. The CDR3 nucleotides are TGTGCCAGCAGCTTAGGATCGGGGTCCGACAATCAGCCCCAGCATTTT. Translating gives CASSLGSGSDNQPQHF.

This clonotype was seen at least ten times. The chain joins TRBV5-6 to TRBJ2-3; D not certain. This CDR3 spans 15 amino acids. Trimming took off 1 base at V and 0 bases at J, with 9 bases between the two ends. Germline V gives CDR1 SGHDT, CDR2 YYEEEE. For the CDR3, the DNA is TGTGCCAGCAGCTTGTTGTCTGGGAGCACAGATACGCAGTATTTT. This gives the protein CASSLLSGSTDTQYF.

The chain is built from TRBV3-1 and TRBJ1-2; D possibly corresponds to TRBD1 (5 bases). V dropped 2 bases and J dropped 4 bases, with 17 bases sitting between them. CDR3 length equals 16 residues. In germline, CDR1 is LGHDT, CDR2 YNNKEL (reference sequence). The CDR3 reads CASSQLSPQGPYGYTF. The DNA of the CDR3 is TGTGCCAGCAGCCAACTAAGCCCCCAGGGCCCCTATGGCTACACCTTC.

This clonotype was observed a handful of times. For the CDR3, the DNA is TGTGCCAGCAGCCACGGGCTCCACGAAGTGACCCAGTACTTC. Amino acid sequence: CASSHGLHEVTQYF. The chain is built from TRBV4-2 and TRBJ2-5; D is uncertain. The V end was cut by 3 bases, the J end by 7 bases, with 15 bases between. Germline CDR1 LGHNA, CDR2 YNFKEQ. CDR3 length: 14 amino acids.

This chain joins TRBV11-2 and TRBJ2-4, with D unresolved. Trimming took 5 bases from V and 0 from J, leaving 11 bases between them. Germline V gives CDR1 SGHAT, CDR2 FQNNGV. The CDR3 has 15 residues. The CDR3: CASSASSLAKNIQYF. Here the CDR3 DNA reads TGTGCCAGCAGCGCCAGCTCTCTAGCCAAAAACATTCAGTACTTC.

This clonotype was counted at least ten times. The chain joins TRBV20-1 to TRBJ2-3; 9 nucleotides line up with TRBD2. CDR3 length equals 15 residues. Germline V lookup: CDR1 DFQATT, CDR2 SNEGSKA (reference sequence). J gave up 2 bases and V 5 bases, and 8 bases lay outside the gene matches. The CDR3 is CSAVRAGGNTDTQYF. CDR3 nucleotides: TGCAGTGCTGTCCGAGCGGGAGGAAACACAGATACGCAGTATTTT.

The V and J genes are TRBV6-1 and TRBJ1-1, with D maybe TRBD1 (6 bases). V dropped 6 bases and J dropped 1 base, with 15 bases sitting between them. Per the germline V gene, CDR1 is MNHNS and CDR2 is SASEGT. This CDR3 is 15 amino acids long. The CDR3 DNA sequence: TGTGCCAGCAGCCCACTTCCGGGACAGAACACTGAAGCTTTCTTT. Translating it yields CASSPLPGQNTEAFF.

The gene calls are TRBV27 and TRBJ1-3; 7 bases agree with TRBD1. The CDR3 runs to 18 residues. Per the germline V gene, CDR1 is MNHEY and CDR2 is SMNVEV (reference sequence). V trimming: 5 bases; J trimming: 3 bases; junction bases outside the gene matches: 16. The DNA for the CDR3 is TGTGCCAGCAGTCTGCAAAAACCCACAGGGGTTGGTGGAAACACCATATATTTT. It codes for CASSLQKPTGVGGNTIYF.

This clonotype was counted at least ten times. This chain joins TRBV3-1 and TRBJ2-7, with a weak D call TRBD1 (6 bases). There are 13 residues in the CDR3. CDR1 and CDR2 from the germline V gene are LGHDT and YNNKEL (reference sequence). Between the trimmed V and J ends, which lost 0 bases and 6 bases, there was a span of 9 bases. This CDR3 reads CASSQDTGFEQYF. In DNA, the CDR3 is TGTGCCAGCAGCCAAGATACAGGGTTCGAGCAGTACTTC.

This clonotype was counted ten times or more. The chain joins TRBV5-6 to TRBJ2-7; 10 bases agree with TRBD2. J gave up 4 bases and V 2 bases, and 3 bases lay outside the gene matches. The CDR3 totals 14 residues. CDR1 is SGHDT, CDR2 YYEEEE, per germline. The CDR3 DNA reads TGTGCCAGCAGCTTCCCTAGCGGGAGTTACGAGCAGTACTTC. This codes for CASSFPSGSYEQYF.

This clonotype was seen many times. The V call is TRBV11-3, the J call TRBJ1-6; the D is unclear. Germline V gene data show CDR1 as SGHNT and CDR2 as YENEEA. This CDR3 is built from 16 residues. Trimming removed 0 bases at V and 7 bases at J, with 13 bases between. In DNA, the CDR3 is TGTGCCAGCAGCTTAGATCTACGGAGCAGAAATTCACCCCTCCACTTT. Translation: CASSLDLRSRNSPLHF.

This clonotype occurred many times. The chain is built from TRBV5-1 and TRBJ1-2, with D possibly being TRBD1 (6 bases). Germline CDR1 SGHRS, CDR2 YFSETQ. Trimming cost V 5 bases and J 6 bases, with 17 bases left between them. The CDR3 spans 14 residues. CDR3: CASSPAGGRDGYTF. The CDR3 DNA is TGCGCCAGCAGTCCGGCGGGGGGCCGGGATGGCTACACCTTC.

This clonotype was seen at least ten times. CDR3 residues: CASKAGLPNTDTQYF. CDR3 bases: TGTGCCAGCAAGGCAGGGCTTCCGAACACAGATACGCAGTATTTT. This chain links TRBV28 with TRBJ2-3, with D perhaps matching TRBD1 (5 bases). The V gene lost 7 bases and the J gene lost 2 bases, with 16 bases spanning the gap. This CDR3 is built from 15 residues. Germline V lookup: CDR1 MDHEN, CDR2 SYDVKM. Variable domain in full (rest from reference TRBV28 and TRBJ2-3): DVKVTQSSRYLVKRTGEKVFLECVQDMDHENMFWYRQDPGLGLRLIYFSYDVKMKEKGDIPEGYSVSREKKERFSLILESASTNQTSMYLCASKAGLPNTDTQYFGPGTRLTVL.

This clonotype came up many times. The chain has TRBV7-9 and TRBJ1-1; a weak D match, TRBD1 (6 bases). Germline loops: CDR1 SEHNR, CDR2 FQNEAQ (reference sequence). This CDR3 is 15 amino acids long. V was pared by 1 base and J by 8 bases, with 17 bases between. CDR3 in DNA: TGTGCCAGCAGCTTAGTTAGCTGGATTGACAGGGAAGCTTTCTTT. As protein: CASSLVSWIDREAFF.